Presented here are 10 T cell receptor beta chains from one specimen sequenced in a study of cytomegalovirus exposure and HLA in healthy donors. The study ran its PCR with 60 Vbeta and 13 Jbeta primers. The data were produced by immunoSEQ multiplex PCR, yet TCRdb's version contains in-frame clones alone and is incomplete. The data hold around 130,000 clones, with around 77% observed a single time. Material for sequencing was PBMCs. These receptors were collected from a woman aged 60-75 years in good health and CMV-seronegative.

The V call is TRBV7-8, the J call TRBJ2-1; 7 positions agree with TRBD2. Looked up from germline, CDR1 is SGHVS and CDR2 is FQNEAQ. The V segment lost 6 bases and the J segment 8 bases; nucleotides outside the gene matches: 13. The CDR3 is 15 residues long. The CDR3 sequence: CASSFGITGGDEQFF. The DNA for the CDR3 is TGTGCCAGCAGTTTTGGCATAACGGGAGGAGATGAGCAGTTCTTC. Using reference TRBV7-8 and TRBJ2-1 for the parts outside the CDR3, the full variable domain is GAGVSQSPRYKVAKRGQDVALRCDPISGHVSLFWYQQALGQGPEFLTYFQNEAQLDKSGLPSDRFFAERPEGSVSTLKIQRTQQEDSAVYLCASSFGITGGDEQFFGPGTRLTVL.

The chain carries TRBV6-6 and TRBJ2-2, with D perhaps matching TRBD1 (5 bases). In germline, CDR1 is MNHNY, CDR2 SVGAGI (reference sequence). V was trimmed by 2 bases and J by 4 bases, leaving 11 bases between them. The CDR3 spans 15 residues. The CDR3 here is CASSYGPGITGELFF. The CDR3 nucleotides read TGTGCCAGCAGTTACGGCCCAGGGATCACCGGGGAGCTGTTTTTT.

This chain connects TRBV7-9 to TRBJ2-5, with 13 bases aligning to TRBD2. Germline V gives CDR1 SEHNR, CDR2 FQNEAQ (reference sequence). The junction had 8 bases not matched to a gene; V was cut back by 1 base and J by 3 bases. The CDR3 consists of 18 residues. The CDR3 DNA reads TGTGCCAGCAGCTTAGTCCGCCGGACTAGCGGGGGAGAAGAGACCCAGTACTTC. Translated: CASSLVRRTSGGEETQYF.

J is TRBJ1-6 and V is TRBV30; 9 bases are a match to TRBD1. CDR3 length equals 17 residues. V lost 3 bases, J lost 4 bases, and 10 bases stayed unmatched. CDR1 is GTSNPN, CDR2 SVGIG, per germline (reference sequence). CDR3 sequence: CAWSFAADRGYNSPLHF. The CDR3 DNA reads TGTGCCTGGAGCTTTGCCGCCGACAGGGGGTATAATTCACCCCTCCACTTT. Full variable domain (outside the CDR3, taken from reference TRBV30 and TRBJ1-6): SQTIHQWPATLVQPVGSPLSLECTVEGTSNPNLYWYRQAAGRGLQLLFYSVGIGQISSEVPQNLSASRPQDRQFILSSKKLLLSDSGFYLCAWSFAADRGYNSPLHFGNGTRLTVT.

This chain uses TRBV10-3 with TRBJ2-3, with 8 bases matching TRBD2. There are 15 residues in the CDR3. V shed 5 bases, J shed 1 base, and the junction held 5 bases outside the gene matches. Germline CDR1 and CDR2: ENHRY and SYGVKD. The CDR3 DNA reads TGTGCCATCAGTATAGCGGGAAAGGGCACAGATACGCAGTATTTT. Amino acids: CAISIAGKGTDTQYF.

The chain is built from TRBV5-5 and TRBJ2-6; TRBD1 agrees at 8 bases. J gave up 3 bases and V 3 bases, and 17 bases lay outside the gene matches. The CDR3 has 20 residues. Germline assignment: CDR1 SGHKS and CDR2 YYEKEE (reference sequence). CDR3 protein: CASSSDRWAGGLGGANVLTF. CDR3 bases: TGTGCCAGCAGCTCCGACCGCTGGGCAGGGGGCTTGGGTGGGGCCAACGTCCTGACTTTC. Together with reference TRBV5-5 and TRBJ2-6, the CDR3 gives the full variable domain: DAGVTQSPTHLIKTRGQQVTLRCSPISGHKSVSWYQQVLGQGPQFIFQYYEKEERGRGNFPDRFSARQFPNYSSELNVNALLLGDSALYLCASSSDRWAGGLGGANVLTFGAGSRLTVL.

The rearrangement joins TRBV19 to TRBJ2-7; 9 positions match TRBD1. The CDR3 totals 15 residues. Unmatched junction bases numbered 9, after V lost 3 bases and J lost 6 bases. Germline loops: CDR1 LNHDA, CDR2 SQIVND (reference sequence). Here the CDR3 reads CASSINPGQGSEQYF. CDR3 DNA: TGTGCCAGTAGTATCAACCCGGGACAGGGAAGCGAGCAGTACTTC.

This chain connects TRBV2 to TRBJ2-2; 8 bases are shared with TRBD1. V lost 6 bases, J lost 2 bases, and 5 bases stayed unmatched. Germline CDR1 is SNHLY and CDR2 is FYNNEI. This CDR3 contains 15 residues. The CDR3 bases are TGTGCCAGCAGCGAGGACAGGGTAAACACCGGGGAGCTGTTTTTT. It yields the protein CASSEDRVNTGELFF.

The chain has TRBV28 and TRBJ1-5; D is possibly TRBD1 (6 bases). Trimming took 2 bases from V and 2 from J, leaving 10 bases between them. This CDR3 is built from 15 residues. Germline CDR1 is MDHEN and CDR2 is SYDVKM. The CDR3, as DNA: TGTGCCAGCAGTTTAGGGGCAGGGGGCAATCAGCCCCAGCATTTT. Translating it yields CASSLGAGGNQPQHF.

This clone was recorded once. The chain combines TRBV7-3 with TRBJ2-5; 11 nucleotides line up with TRBD2. Germline CDR1 reads SGHTA; CDR2 reads FQGTGA. CDR3 length equals 15 residues. The V segment lost 4 bases and the J segment 5 bases; nucleotides outside the gene matches: 6. CDR3 region: CASSSRSGRGETQYF. Here the CDR3 DNA reads TGTGCCAGCAGCTCCCGTAGCGGGAGGGGGGAGACCCAGTACTTC. The whole variable domain, remainder taken from reference TRBV7-3 and TRBJ2-5, is GAGVSQTPSNKVTEKGKYVELRCDPISGHTALYWYRQSLGQGPEFLIYFQGTGAADDSGLPNDRFFAVRPEGSVSTLKIQRTERGDSAVYLCASSSRSGRGETQYFGPGTRLLVL.